This T cell receptor (beta chain) was recovered during a study of blood T cells in healthy people across ages. With a J-beta primer mix and a sample-barcoded 5' primer, a second PCR ran about 7 to 12 cycles. TCRdb passed the 5' RACE reads through MiXCR, listing each CDR3 protein once. The sample includes around 990,000 distinct CDR3 sequences, 20% to 25% of them seen just once. Looked up from germline, CDR1 is SGHRS and CDR2 is YFSETQ. With 5 bases removed from V and 1 base from J, the gap between germline ends came to 11 bases. This CDR3 contains 14 residues. Healthy Caucasian individuals from Russia aged about 6 to 95 served as donors. Total RNA, at least 5 micrograms per sample, came from PBMCs. In addition, the sample was reused for a study of T cells of mothers and their children. In that study: Related mother-child pairs shared slightly more overlap than unrelated pairs, but the difference was non-significant. Persisting microchimeric T cell clones went undetected.

The chain carries TRBV5-1 and TRBJ2-3; D uncertain. This TCR came from a girl aged 2-9 years in good health. Sequencing was carried out using blood. CDR3 loop: CASSRLPGTDTQYF. CDR3 coding DNA: TGCGCCAGCAGTAGACTCCCCGGCACAGATACGCAGTATTTT.